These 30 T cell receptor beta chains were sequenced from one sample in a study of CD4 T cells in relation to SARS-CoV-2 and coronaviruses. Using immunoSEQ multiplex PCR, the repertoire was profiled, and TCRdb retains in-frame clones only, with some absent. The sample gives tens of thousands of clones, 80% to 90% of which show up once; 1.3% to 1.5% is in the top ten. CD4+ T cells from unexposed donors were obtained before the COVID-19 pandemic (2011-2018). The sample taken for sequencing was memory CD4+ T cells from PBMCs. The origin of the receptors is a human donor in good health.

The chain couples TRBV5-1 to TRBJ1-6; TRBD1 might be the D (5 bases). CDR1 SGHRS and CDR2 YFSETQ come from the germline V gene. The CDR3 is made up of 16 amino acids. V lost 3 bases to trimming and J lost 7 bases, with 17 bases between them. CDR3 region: CASSSNPGTVNSPLHF. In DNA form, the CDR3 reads TGCGCCAGCAGCTCCAACCCCGGGACGGTGAATTCACCCCTCCACTTT.

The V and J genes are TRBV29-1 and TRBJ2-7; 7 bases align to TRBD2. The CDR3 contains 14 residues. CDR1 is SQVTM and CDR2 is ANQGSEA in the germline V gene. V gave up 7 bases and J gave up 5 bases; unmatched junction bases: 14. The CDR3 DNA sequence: TGCAGCGCGCGACGGGGGGAGGGGAAAAACGAGCAGTACTTC. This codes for CSARRGEGKNEQYF.

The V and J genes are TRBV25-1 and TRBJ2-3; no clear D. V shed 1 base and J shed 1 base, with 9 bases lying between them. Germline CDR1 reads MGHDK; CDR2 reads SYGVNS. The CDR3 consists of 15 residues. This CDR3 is CASSEWGAGTDTQYF. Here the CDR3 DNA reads TGTGCCAGCAGTGAATGGGGTGCGGGCACAGATACGCAGTATTTT.

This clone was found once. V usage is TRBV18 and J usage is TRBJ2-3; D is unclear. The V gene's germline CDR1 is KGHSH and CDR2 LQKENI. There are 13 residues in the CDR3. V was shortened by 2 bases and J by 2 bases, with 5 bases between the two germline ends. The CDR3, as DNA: TGTGCCAGCTCACCAGCCATCACAGATACGCAGTATTTT. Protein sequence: CASSPAITDTQYF.

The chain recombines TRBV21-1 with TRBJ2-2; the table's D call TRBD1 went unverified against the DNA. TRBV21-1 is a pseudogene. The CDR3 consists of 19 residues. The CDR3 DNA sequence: TGTGCCAGCAGCAAAGTCGGGTTCCGGAGGACAGGGAGTTACGGGGAGCTGTTTTTT. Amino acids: CASSKVGFRRTGSYGELFF.

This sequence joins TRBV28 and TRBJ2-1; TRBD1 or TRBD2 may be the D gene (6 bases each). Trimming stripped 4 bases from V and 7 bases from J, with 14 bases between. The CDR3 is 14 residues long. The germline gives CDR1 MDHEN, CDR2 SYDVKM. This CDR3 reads CASSSGQGRNEQFF. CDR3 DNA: TGTGCCAGCAGTTCCGGGCAGGGGAGGAATGAGCAGTTCTTC.

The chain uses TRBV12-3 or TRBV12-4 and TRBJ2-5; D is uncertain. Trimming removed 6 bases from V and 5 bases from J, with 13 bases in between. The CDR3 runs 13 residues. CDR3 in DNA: TGTGCCAGCAGAATGACAAATGCGGAGACCCAGTACTTC. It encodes CASRMTNAETQYF.

CDR3 nucleotide sequence: TGTGCCAGCAGACCGACAGCTTCTGGAAACACCATATATTTT. As protein: CASRPTASGNTIYF. The V gene is TRBV7-8, the J gene TRBJ1-3; perhaps TRBD1 as D (5 bases). With 6 bases removed from V and 1 base from J, the gap between germline ends came to 10 bases. The CDR3 sequence is 14 residues long. CDR1 is SGHVS and CDR2 is FQNEAQ in the germline V gene.

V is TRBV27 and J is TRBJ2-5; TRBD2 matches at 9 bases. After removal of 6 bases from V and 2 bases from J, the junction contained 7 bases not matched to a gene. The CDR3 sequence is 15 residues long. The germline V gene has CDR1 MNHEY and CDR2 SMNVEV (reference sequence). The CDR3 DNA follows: TGTGCCAGCAGGGGGCTAGCGGGATTTCAAGAGACCCAGTACTTC. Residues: CASRGLAGFQETQYF.

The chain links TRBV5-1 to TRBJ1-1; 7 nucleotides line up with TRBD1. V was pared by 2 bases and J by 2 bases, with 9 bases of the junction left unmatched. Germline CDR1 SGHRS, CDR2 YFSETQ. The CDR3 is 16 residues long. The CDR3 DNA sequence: TGCGCCAGCAGCTTACGACAGGGAGGGACCAACACTGAAGCTTTCTTT. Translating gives CASSLRQGGTNTEAFF.

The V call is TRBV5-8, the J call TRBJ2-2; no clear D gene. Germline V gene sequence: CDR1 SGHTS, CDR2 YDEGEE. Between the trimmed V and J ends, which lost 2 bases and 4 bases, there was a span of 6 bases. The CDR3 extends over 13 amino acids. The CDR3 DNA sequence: TGTGCCAGCAGCTTCCTTAGCACCGGGGAGCTGTTTTTT. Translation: CASSFLSTGELFF. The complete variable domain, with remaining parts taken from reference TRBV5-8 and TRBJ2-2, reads EAGVTQSPTHLIKTRGQQATLRCSPISGHTSVYWYQQALGLGLQFLLWYDEGEERNRGNFPPRFSGRQFPNYSSELNVNALELEDSALYLCASSFLSTGELFFGEGSRLTVL.

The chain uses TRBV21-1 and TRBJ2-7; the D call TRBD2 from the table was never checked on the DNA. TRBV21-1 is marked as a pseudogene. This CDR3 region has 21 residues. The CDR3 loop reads CASRGRGRRGLAGGPTLQRYF. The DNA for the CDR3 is TGTGCCAGCCGAGGAAGGGGGCGGAGGGGACTAGCGGGAGGGCCAACCCTGCAGCGCTACTTC.

The CDR3 spells CASSDQTGANEKLFF. The CDR3, as DNA: TGTGCCAGCAGTGATCAGACAGGGGCCAATGAAAAACTGTTTTTT. The rearrangement uses TRBV6-1 and TRBJ1-4; 8 positions match TRBD1. The V segment lost 3 bases and the J segment 5 bases; nucleotides outside the gene matches: 5. Germline values: CDR1 MNHNS, CDR2 SASEGT. The length of the CDR3 is 15 residues.

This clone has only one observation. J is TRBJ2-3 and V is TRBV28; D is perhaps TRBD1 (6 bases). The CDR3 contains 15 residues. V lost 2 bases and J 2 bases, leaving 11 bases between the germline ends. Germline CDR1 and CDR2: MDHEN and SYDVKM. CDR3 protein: CASSLPLGATDTQYF. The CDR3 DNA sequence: TGTGCCAGCAGTTTACCGCTGGGGGCCACAGATACGCAGTATTTT.

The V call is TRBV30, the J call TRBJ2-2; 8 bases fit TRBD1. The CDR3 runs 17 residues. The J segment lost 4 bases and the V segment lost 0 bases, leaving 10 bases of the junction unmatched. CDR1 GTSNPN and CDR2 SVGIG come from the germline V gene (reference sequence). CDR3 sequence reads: CAWSVDRGLKITGELFF. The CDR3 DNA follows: TGTGCCTGGAGTGTTGACAGGGGATTGAAGATCACCGGGGAGCTGTTTTTT.

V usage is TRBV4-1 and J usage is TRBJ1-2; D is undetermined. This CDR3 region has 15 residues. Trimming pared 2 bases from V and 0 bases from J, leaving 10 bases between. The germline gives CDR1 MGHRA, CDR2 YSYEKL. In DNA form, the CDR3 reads TGCGCCAGCAGCCAACCCGCCGGGACTAACTATGGCTACACCTTC. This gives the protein CASSQPAGTNYGYTF.

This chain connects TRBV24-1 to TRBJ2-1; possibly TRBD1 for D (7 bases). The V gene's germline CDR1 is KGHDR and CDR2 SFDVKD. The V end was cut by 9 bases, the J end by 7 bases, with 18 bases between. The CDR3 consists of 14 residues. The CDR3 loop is CATSAGGGSNEQFF. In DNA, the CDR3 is TGTGCCACCTCAGCCGGAGGGGGCAGTAATGAGCAGTTCTTC.

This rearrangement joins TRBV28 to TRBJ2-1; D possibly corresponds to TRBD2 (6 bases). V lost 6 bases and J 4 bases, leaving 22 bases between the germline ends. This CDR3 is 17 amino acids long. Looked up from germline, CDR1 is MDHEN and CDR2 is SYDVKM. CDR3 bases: TGTGCCAGCAGCACCTCGAGGGCTAGCGCTAGATACAATGAGCAGTTCTTC. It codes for CASSTSRASARYNEQFF. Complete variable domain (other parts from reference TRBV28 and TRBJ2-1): DVKVTQSSRYLVKRTGEKVFLECVQDMDHENMFWYRQDPGLGLRLIYFSYDVKMKEKGDIPEGYSVSREKKERFSLILESASTNQTSMYLCASSTSRASARYNEQFFGPGTRLTVL.

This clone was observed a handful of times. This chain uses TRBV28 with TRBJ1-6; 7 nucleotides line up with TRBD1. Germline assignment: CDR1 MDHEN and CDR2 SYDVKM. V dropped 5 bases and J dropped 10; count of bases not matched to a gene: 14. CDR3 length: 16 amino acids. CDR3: CASSLPGTDRRSPLHF. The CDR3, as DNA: TGTGCCAGCAGTCTTCCCGGGACAGATCGTCGGTCACCCCTCCACTTT.

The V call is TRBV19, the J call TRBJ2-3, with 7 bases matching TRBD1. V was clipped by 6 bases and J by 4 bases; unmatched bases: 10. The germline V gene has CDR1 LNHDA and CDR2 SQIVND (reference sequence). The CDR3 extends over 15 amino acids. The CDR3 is CASRLTGDAPDTQYF. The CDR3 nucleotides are TGTGCCAGTAGGCTTACAGGGGATGCCCCAGATACGCAGTATTTT.

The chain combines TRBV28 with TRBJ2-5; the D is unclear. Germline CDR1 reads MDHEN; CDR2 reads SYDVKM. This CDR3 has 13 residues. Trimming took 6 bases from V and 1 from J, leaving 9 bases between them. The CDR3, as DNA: TGTGCCAGCAGCCTTTCCCCCCAAGAGACCCAGTACTTC. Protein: CASSLSPQETQYF.

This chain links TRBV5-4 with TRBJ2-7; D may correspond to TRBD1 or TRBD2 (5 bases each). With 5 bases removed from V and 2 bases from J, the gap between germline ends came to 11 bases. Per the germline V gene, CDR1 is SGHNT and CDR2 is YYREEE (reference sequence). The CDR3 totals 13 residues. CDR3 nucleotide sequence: TGTGCCAGCAGGAGGGACGCCGCCTACGAGCAGTACTTC. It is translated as CASRRDAAYEQYF.

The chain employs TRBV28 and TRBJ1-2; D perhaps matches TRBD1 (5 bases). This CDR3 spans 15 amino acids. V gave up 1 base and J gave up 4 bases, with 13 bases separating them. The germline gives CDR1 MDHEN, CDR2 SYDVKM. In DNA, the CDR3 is TGTGCCAGCAGTTTATCAGCGGGGCCGACCTATGGCTACACCTTC. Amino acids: CASSLSAGPTYGYTF.

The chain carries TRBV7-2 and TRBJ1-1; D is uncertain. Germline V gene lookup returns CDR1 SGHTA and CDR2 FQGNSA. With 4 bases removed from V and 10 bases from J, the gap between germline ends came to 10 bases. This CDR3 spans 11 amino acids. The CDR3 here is CASSSGGRAFF. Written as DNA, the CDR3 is TGTGCCAGCAGCTCCGGCGGTAGAGCTTTCTTT. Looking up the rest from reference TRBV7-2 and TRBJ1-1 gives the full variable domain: GAGVSQSPSNKVTEKGKDVELRCDPISGHTALYWYRQSLGQGLEFLIYFQGNSAPDKSGLPSDRFSAERTGGSVSTLTIQRTQQEDSAVYLCASSSGGRAFFGQGTRLTVV.

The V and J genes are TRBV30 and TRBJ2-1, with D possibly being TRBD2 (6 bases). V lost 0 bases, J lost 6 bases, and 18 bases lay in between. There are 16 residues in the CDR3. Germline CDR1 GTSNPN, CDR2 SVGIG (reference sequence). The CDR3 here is CAWSVRPSRESNEQFF. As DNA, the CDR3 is TGTGCCTGGAGTGTACGCCCCAGCCGGGAGAGCAATGAGCAGTTCTTC.

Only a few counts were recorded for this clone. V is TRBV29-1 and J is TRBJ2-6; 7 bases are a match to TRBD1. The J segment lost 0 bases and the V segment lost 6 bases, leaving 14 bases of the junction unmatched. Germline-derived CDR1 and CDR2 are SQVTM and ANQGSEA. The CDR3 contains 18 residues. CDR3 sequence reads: CSVPAQGIQSSGANVLTF. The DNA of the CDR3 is TGCAGCGTACCGGCACAGGGGATCCAGAGCTCTGGGGCCAACGTCCTGACTTTC.

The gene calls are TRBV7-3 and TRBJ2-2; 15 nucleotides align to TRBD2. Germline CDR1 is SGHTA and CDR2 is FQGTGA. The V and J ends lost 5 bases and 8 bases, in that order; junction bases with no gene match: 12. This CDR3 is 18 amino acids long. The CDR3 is CASSLGTSGRRLGGELFF. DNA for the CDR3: TGTGCCAGCAGCCTCGGGACTAGCGGGAGGCGCTTGGGAGGGGAGCTGTTTTTT. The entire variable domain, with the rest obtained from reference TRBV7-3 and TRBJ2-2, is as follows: GAGVSQTPSNKVTEKGKYVELRCDPISGHTALYWYRQSLGQGPEFLIYFQGTGAADDSGLPNDRFFAVRPEGSVSTLKIQRTERGDSAVYLCASSLGTSGRRLGGELFFGEGSRLTVL.

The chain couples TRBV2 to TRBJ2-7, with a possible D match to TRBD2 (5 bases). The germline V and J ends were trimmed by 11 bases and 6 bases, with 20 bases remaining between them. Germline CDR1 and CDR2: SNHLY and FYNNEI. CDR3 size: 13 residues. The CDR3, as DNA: TGTGCCTCCCGGGCCGGCGGGCGCGGCGAGCAGTACTTC. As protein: CASRAGGRGEQYF.

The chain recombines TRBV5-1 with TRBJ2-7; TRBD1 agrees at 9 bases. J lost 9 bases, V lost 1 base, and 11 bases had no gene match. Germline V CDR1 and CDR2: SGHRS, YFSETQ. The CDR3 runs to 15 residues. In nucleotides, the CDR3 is TGCGCCAGCAGCTTGACCGGGACAGGGAGTTCGGGGCAGTACTTC. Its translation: CASSLTGTGSSGQYF.

The DNA of the CDR3 is TGTGCCAGCAGTTACTCGCATAAGAGAAGACTAGCGGGAGGCCCCACAGATACGCAGTATTTT. It specifies CASSYSHKRRLAGGPTDTQYF. The chain combines TRBV6-7 with TRBJ2-3; 13 nucleotides line up with TRBD2. TRBV6-7 is flagged as an ORF with uncertain function. This CDR3 contains 21 residues. The trim removed 0 bases at V and 2 bases at J, leaving 14 bases unmatched.